This T cell receptor (beta chain) originates from a study of blood T cell repertoires in COVID-19. Study context: From the United States, Italy and Spain came samples of acute and convalescent COVID-19.

The junction had 11 bases not matched to a gene; V was cut back by 6 bases and J by 9 bases. The CDR3 is 15 residues long. CDR1 is LGHDT, CDR2 YNNKEL, per germline (reference sequence). Original analysis: Amplification of reference gene primers provided the estimated nucleated cell counts. Measured with immunoSEQ multiplex PCR; TCRdb has only the in-frame clones, and not every one. For V, J and clone size, that table is used; D and trimming come from the DNA. This table holds approximately 250,000 clones, 88% found once. Living in under 30 US areas, the participants were between roughly 18 and 89 years of age. Clinical history as reported by participants underpinned cohort assignment.

This sequence originates from a woman in her thirties or forties who had been exposed to COVID-19. The specimen was PBMCs or T cells enriched from blood (not recorded which). The chain combines TRBV3-1 (or the pseudogene TRBV3-2) with TRBJ2-1, with 10 bases matching TRBD1. The CDR3 bases are TGTGCCAGCAGTCGTCCAGGGACAGGGGTAATTGAGCAGTTCTTC. It is translated as CASSRPGTGVIEQFF.